Ten or more counts support the clone carrying this T cell receptor beta chain. These data belong to a study of T cells after yellow fever vaccination. Study context: For low cell numbers, libraries were made with SMART-Seq v4 Ultra Low Input.

TCRdb reanalysed the 5' RACE reads using MiXCR and keeps one entry per CDR3 protein. The top ten clones hold roughly 2% of a sample with roughly 65,000 distinct CDR3 sequences, 4.5% to 7.5% of them seen once. This CDR3 has 17 amino acids. Trimming removed 0 bases from V and 4 bases from J; junction bases left unmatched: 12. In germline, CDR1 is SGHRS, CDR2 YFSETQ. The chain links TRBV5-1 to TRBJ1-1; 7 bases map to TRBD1. This receptor was taken from a man between 18 and 35 years old who received the YFV17D yellow fever vaccine. The sample was CD4+ T cells sorted from PBMCs, taken around 15 days after the first yellow fever vaccination. Written as DNA, the CDR3 is TGCGCCAGCAGCTTGGTCCCGCCAACAGGGGCGGTCACTGAAGCTTTCTTT. Its translation is CASSLVPPTGAVTEAFF.